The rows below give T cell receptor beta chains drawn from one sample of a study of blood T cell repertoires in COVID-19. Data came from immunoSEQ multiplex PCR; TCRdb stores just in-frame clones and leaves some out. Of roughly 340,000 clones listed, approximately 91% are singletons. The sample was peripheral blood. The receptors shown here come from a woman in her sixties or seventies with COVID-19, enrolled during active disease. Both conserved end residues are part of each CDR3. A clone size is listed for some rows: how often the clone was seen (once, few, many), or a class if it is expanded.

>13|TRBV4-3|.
CASSQNPSREQFF
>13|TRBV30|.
CAWDSIIAYEAFF
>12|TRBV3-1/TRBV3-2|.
CASGQGNTEAFF
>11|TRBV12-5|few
CASGLDIEQFF
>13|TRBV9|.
CASSDGGQETQYF
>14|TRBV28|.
CASSLGPPYQPQHF
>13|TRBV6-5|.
CASTGSSGNTIYF
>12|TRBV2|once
CASGNGAYEQYF
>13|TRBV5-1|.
CASSRGGTGELFF
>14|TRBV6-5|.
CASTVASGYYGYTF
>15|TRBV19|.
CASRGGTGGNQPQHF
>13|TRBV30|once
CAGSGGSSEKLFF
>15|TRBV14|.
CASSQEWEAGYEQFF
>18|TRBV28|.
CASSYLFGTSGGGETQYF
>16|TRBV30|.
CAWTIPTRVLVYGYTF
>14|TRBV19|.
CASSTTGLNTEAFF
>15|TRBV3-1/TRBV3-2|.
CASSQGVGGGSPLHF
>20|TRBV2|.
CASRSFELDRGRDSTDTQYF
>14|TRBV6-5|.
CASSHRDSFDEQYF
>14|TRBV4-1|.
CASSQVGQLDGYTF